A selection of T cell receptor beta chains follows, all from one sample in a study of T-cell reconstitution after alpha-beta-depleted transplantation in children. TCRdb analysed the PCR reads with MiXCR anew, one entry per CDR3 protein. The table has some 490,000 distinct CDR3 sequences, approximately 13% seen once; the top ten hold around 5.8%. The sample here was PBMCs from the stem cell graft donor, taken from the stem cell graft. These receptors originate from a human donor who donated a stem cell graft to a child with combined immunodeficiency. Both conserved end residues are part of each CDR3. A D gene is named only where the DNA matches it firmly.

TRBV6-5	TRBD1	CASSYEQGVKTQYF
TRBV11-1	TRBD1	CASSLSTLTGENSNQPQHF
TRBV9	-	CASSVAGTLGSEQYF
TRBV10-3	TRBD2	CAISEKGTSGYNEQFF
TRBV5-1	TRBD1	CASSLEERTGVYEQYF
TRBV6-2/TRBV6-3	TRBD1	CASRGGGTGGFYEQYF
TRBV4-3	TRBD2	CASSQEQLAGGTDTQYF
TRBV28	-	CASSLPKDRETQYF
TRBV7-7	-	CASAFRPGDTQYF
TRBV29-1	TRBD2	CSVEPWTSAKTQYF
TRBV7-2	-	CASSSYPSSGANVLTF
TRBV12-3/TRBV12-4	-	CASSYILGIEQFF
TRBV12-3/TRBV12-4	-	CASSSEDFYNEQFF
TRBV5-1	TRBD1	CASSFLDRGGEQYF
TRBV12-3/TRBV12-4	-	CASSFGGEVEKLFF
TRBV28	TRBD2	CASSYFAGGGETQYF
TRBV11-2	TRBD2	CASSPFWSGSMSYNEQFF
TRBV7-6	-	CASSPDMSSYNEQFF
TRBV5-1	-	CASSGTGEVTGELFF
TRBV13	TRBD1	CASSRKLSGTGGAEQYF
TRBV9	-	CASSEVNTGELFF
TRBV12-3/TRBV12-4	TRBD2	CASSSRTSGAPGPETQYF
TRBV10-3	TRBD2	CAISERASGSNEQFF
TRBV29-1	TRBD2	CSALVAGAGEQYF
TRBV28	TRBD2	CASSPAGGSYEQYF
TRBV7-9	TRBD2	CASRRSATSGFYEQYF
TRBV6-2/TRBV6-3	TRBD1	CASSLRTGVEEQYF
TRBV5-1	-	CASSLLAPGANVLTF
TRBV12-3/TRBV12-4	-	CASSPRMRGRYNEQFF
TRBV4-3	TRBD1	CASSPLTGGTEQYF
TRBV12-3/TRBV12-4	TRBD2	CASSSYGTSGLDTQYF
TRBV4-3	TRBD2	CASSQERSGGPGGETQYF
TRBV28	-	CASHRDGIEKLFF
TRBV20-1	TRBD2	CSAILSGGLTDTQYF
TRBV7-3	-	CASSLEGRSSLTGELFF
TRBV28	-	CASTHVLTSYEQYF
TRBV29-1	TRBD2	CSGGLAGRRGNEQFF
TRBV5-1	-	CASSLTPDTGELFF
TRBV29-1	TRBD1	CSGTRDSREKLFF
TRBV20-1	-	CSAPAIGGYGYTF
TRBV29-1	TRBD1	CSVRDSQETQYF
TRBV12-3/TRBV12-4	-	CASSWGLPRYNSPLHF
TRBV7-6	TRBD2	CASSSDSGAGEQYF
TRBV6-5	-	CASSYLDGFTDTQYF
TRBV9	TRBD1	CASSTTGAETQYF
TRBV7-6	-	CASSLGETYEQYF
TRBV28	-	CASSALGGVSGYTQYF
TRBV18	TRBD1	CASSTTGVFEQFF
TRBV6-2/TRBV6-3	-	CASIVGQQDYTGELFF
TRBV11-2	-	CASTLGAYTGELFF
TRBV15	-	CATCPRLGGNEQFF
TRBV4-3	TRBD1	CASSQGQGSEQYF
TRBV11-2	TRBD2	CASSPRTSGRPGTDTQYF
TRBV20-1	-	CSARDLWGRTDTQYF
TRBV9	TRBD1	CASSIRDRGSGANVLTF